A selection of T cell receptor beta chains follows, all from one sample in a study of T cells in Graves' hyperthyroidism and ophthalmopathy. MiXCR was run by TCRdb on the multiplex PCR reads, yielding one entry per CDR3 protein. The sample includes 600,000 to 750,000 distinct CDR3 sequences, 15% to 20% of them seen just once. Sequencing was carried out using blood. These receptors were obtained from a man aged 50 or older with Graves' hyperthyroidism. The CDR3 runs from the conserved cysteine through the conserved F or W. A D gene is named only where the DNA matches it firmly. Rows may omit the clone size; those that give it use once, few, many or a size class.

TRBV7-3,-,TRBJ2-3,TRBD2,TGTGCCAGCAGCACAGGACTAGCGGGACCCTGCACAGATACGCAGTATTTT,CASSTGLAGPCTDTQYF
TRBV6-5,-,TRBJ2-5,-,TGTGCCAGCAGTTACCGCGCGGGACAGCACCAAGAGACCCAGTACTTC,CASSYRAGQHQETQYF
TRBV11-2,many,TRBJ1-2,-,TGTGCCAGCAGCCTCATCCCCACCGACAGCTATGGCTACACCTTC,CASSLIPTDSYGYTF
TRBV4-1,-,TRBJ2-7,-,TGCGCCAGCAGCCAAGAAGACGGCAGGATCTACGAGCAGTACTTC,CASSQEDGRIYEQYF
TRBV29-1,-,TRBJ1-4,-,TGCAGCGTTGAGACCGGGACAACTAATGAAAAACTGTTTTTT,CSVETGTTNEKLFF
TRBV3-1,many,TRBJ2-3,-,TGTGCCAGCAGCCAATCCCAAATGAGCCTAGGCACAGATACGCAGTATTTT,CASSQSQMSLGTDTQYF
TRBV20-1,-,TRBJ2-7,-,TGCAGTGGTATTAAGGGGGACGCCTACGAGCAGTACTTC,CSGIKGDAYEQYF
TRBV11-2,many,TRBJ2-7,TRBD1,TGTGCCAGCAGCTTTACAGGGGGGACTGACGAGCAGTACTTC,CASSFTGGTDEQYF
TRBV6-2/TRBV6-3,many,TRBJ1-1,-,TGTGCCAGCAGCTACTTTCCCGGGACAAACACTGAAGCTTTCTTT,CASSYFPGTNTEAFF
TRBV12-3/TRBV12-4,-,TRBJ2-2,TRBD1,TGTGCCAGCAGTTTTTCGACAGGGCCGAACACCGGGGAGCTGTTTTTT,CASSFSTGPNTGELFF
TRBV7-9,many,TRBJ2-1,-,TGTGCCAGCAGCCCAAAGACAGCCACCTACAATGAGCAGTTCTTC,CASSPKTATYNEQFF
TRBV18,many,TRBJ2-3,TRBD2,TGTGCCAGCTCACCACCGGCAGCGGGGGATACGCAGTATTTT,CASSPPAAGDTQYF
TRBV28,many,TRBJ2-1,TRBD1,TGTGCCAGCAGCCCCAACTGGACAGGGAGGCTAGCGAACTCCTACAATGAGCAGTTCTTC,CASSPNWTGRLANSYNEQFF
TRBV5-1,-,TRBJ2-3,-,TGCGCCAGCAGCTTAGGGCCAGTCAGCACAGATACGCAGTATTTT,CASSLGPVSTDTQYF
TRBV7-3,few,TRBJ2-1,TRBD2,TGTGCCAGCAGCTCACTAGCGGGCGACTACAATGAGCAGTTCTTC,CASSSLAGDYNEQFF
TRBV7-8,-,TRBJ1-4,-,TGTGCCAGCAGCTTAGGGGGAGGAAGTCAAGAAAAACTGTTTTTT,CASSLGGGSQEKLFF
TRBV6-1,many,TRBJ2-7,TRBD1,TGTGCCAGCAGTCGCACCGGGACAGGGATGGTAAACGAGCAGTACTTC,CASSRTGTGMVNEQYF
TRBV29-1,-,TRBJ2-4,-,TGCAGCGTTGACGATGCGCGCGACATTCAGTACTTC,CSVDDARDIQYF
TRBV29-1,many,TRBJ2-5,TRBD1,TGCAGCGTTGATGGGACAGCTCAAGAGACCCAGTACTTC,CSVDGTAQETQYF
TRBV10-3,-,TRBJ1-1,-,TGTGCCATCAGTGAGTTCGGCCCCATGAACACTGAAGCTTTCTTT,CAISEFGPMNTEAFF